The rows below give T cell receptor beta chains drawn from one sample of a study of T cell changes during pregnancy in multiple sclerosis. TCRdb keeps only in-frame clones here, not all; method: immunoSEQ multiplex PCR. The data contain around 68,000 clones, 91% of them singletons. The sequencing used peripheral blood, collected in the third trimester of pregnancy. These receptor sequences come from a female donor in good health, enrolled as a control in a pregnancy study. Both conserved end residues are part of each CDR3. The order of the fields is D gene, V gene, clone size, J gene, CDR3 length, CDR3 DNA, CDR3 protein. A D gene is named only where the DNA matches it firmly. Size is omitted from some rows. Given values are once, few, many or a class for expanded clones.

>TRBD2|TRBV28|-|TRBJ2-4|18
TGTGCCAGCAGTCCGGGACTAGCGGGATTTCGTGGCAAAAACATTCAGTACTTC
CASSPGLAGFRGKNIQYF
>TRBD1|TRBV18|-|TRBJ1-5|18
TGTGCCAGCTCCAAAGTAAGACCAGGGACAGGGGGCAATCAGCCCCAGCATTTT
CASSKVRPGTGGNQPQHF
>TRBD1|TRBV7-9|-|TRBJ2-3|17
TGTGCCAGCAGCAACCCGAACAGGGGGACTAGCACAGATACGCAGTATTTT
CASSNPNRGTSTDTQYF
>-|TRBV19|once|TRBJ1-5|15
TGTGCCAGTACCATAGGGGGGGTTGGCAATCAGCCCCAGCATTTT
CASTIGGVGNQPQHF
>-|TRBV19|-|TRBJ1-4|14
TGTGCCAGTAGTATCGGGAGACGTAATGAAAAACTGTTTTTT
CASSIGRRNEKLFF
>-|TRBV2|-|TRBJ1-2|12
TGTGCCAGCAGTGTATCGGTTCACGGCTACACCTTC
CASSVSVHGYTF
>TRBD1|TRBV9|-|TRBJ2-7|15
TGTGCCAGCAGCCCCGGGACAGGGGCAGGGTACGAGCAGTACTTC
CASSPGTGAGYEQYF
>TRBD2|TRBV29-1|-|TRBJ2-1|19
TGCAGCGTTACTGTCCCGGGACTAGCGGGTAGGTTTTTCCACAATGAGCAGTTCTTC
CSVTVPGLAGRFFHNEQFF
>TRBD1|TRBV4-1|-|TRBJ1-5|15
TGCGCCAGCAGCCAGGACAGGGTGGGCAATCAGCCCCAGCATTTT
CASSQDRVGNQPQHF
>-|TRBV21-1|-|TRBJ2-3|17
TGTGCCAGCAGCGAAGGAAGGACAGGGATGTACACAGATACGCAGTATTTT
CASSEGRTGMYTDTQYF
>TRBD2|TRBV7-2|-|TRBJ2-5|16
TGTGCCAGCAGCTTAGCCGGGAGGGCCCGGGGGGAGACCCAGTACTTC
CASSLAGRARGETQYF
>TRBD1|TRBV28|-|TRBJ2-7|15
TGTGCCAGCAGGGCAGGGGGCCTTGCTTCCTACGAGCAGTACTTC
CASRAGGLASYEQYF
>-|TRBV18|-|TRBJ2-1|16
TGTGCCAGCTCACCACCGTATCCACTAGCCCACAATGAGCAGTTCTTC
CASSPPYPLAHNEQFF
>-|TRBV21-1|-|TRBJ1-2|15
TGTGCCAGCAGATGGACAGATAGGACACCCTATGGCTACACCTTC
CASRWTDRTPYGYTF
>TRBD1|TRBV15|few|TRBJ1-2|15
TGTGCCACCAGCAGAGGACAGGGGTTTAACTATGGCTACACCTTC
CATSRGQGFNYGYTF
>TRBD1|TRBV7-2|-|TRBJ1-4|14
TGTGCCAGCAGGGCCACAGGGGTTTATGAAAAACTGTTTTTT
CASRATGVYEKLFF
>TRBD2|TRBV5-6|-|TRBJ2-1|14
TGTGCCAGCAGAGGTCTAGCGGGAGGACGTGAGCAGTTCTTC
CASRGLAGGREQFF
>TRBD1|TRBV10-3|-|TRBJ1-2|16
TGTGCCATCAGTGAGTCTGGGGGACAGGTTGACGAAGGCTACACCTTC
CAISESGGQVDEGYTF
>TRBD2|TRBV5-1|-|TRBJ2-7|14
TGCGCCAGCAGCTCGGGGGGACGGTACTACGAGCAGTACTTC
CASSSGGRYYEQYF
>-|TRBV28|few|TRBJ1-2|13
TGTGCCAGCAGTTCATCAGGGGCGGATGGCTACACCTTC
CASSSSGADGYTF
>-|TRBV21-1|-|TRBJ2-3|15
TGTGCCAGCAGCCCCTGGGACAGTGGCACAGATACGCAGTATTTT
CASSPWDSGTDTQYF
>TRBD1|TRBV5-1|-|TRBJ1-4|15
TGCGCCAGCAGCTTGGGGGACAGGGAAGGGGAAAAACTGTTTTTT
CASSLGDREGEKLFF
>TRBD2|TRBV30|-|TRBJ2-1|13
TGTGCCTGGATGAGCGGGGGGGCCCGTGAGCAGTTCTTC
CAWMSGGAREQFF
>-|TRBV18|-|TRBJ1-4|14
TGTGCCAGCTCACCCCGAAGTATAGAGGAAAAACTGTTTTTT
CASSPRSIEEKLFF
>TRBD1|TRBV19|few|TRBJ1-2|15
TGTGCCAGTAGTAACGGGGACAGGAAAAGAGGTGGCTACACCTTC
CASSNGDRKRGGYTF
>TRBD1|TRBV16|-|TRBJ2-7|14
TGTGCCAGCAGCCGGGACAGGGTCTCCTACGAGCAGTACTTC
CASSRDRVSYEQYF
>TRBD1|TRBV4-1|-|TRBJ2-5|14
TGCGCCAGCAGCCCAGGACAGGGGGTGGAGACCCAGTACTTC
CASSPGQGVETQYF
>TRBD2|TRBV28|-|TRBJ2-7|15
TGTGCCAGCAGTTTAAATGGAGCGGGGCACTACGAGCAGTACTTC
CASSLNGAGHYEQYF
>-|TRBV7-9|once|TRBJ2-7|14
TGTGCCAGCAGCTTAGTAGCTGGTGTCTACGAGCAGTACTTC
CASSLVAGVYEQYF
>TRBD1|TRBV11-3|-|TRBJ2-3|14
TGTGCCAGCAGCCCAGGGGGCGGCGCAGATACGCAGTATTTT
CASSPGGGADTQYF
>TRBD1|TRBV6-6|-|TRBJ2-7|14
TGTGCCAGCAGTTACGGACAGGGCTCCTACGAGCAGTACTTC
CASSYGQGSYEQYF
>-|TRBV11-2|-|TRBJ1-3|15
TGTGCCAGCAGCTTTTGGGCAAGGGGTGGAAACACCATATATTTT
CASSFWARGGNTIYF
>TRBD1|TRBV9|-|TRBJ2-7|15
TGTGCCAGCAGCGTTAGAGGGGACAGCCACTACGAGCAGTACTTC
CASSVRGDSHYEQYF
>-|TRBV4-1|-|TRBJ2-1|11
TGCGCCAGCAGCATCCGTGATGAGCAGTTCTTC
CASSIRDEQFF
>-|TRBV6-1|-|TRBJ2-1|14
TGTGCCAGCACCCCCACCAGGGCCGTGGATGAGCAGTTCTTC
CASTPTRAVDEQFF
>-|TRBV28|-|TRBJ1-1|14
TGTGCCAGCAGTTTATATTCAACGGTCACTGAAGCTTTCTTT
CASSLYSTVTEAFF
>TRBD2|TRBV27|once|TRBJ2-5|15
TGTGCCAGCAAGACTAGCGGGAGTCCACAAGAGACCCAGTACTTC
CASKTSGSPQETQYF
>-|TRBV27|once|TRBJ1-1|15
TGTGCCAGCAGTTCCGCCCGAAGCCTGAACACTGAAGCTTTCTTT
CASSSARSLNTEAFF
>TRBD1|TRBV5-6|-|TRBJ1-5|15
TGTGCCAGCAGCTTGGGACAGGGGTTGGGTCAGCCCCAGCATTTT
CASSLGQGLGQPQHF
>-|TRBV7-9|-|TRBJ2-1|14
TGTGCCAGCAGCTTAGCACAGGCATACAATGAGCAGTTCTTC
CASSLAQAYNEQFF
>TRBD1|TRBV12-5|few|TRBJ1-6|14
TGTGCTAGTGCCACGGGACAGGGAGCTTCACCCCTCCACTTT
CASATGQGASPLHF
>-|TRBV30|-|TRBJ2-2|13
TGTGCCTGGAGTCAATCGGGCACCGGGGAGCTGTTTTTT
CAWSQSGTGELFF
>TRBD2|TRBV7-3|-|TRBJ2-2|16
TGTGCCAGCAGCTTAAACCAGCGGGGGAACACCGGGGAGCTGTTTTTT
CASSLNQRGNTGELFF
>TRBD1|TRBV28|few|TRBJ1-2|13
TGTGCCAGCAGAGACAGGGGGCTGCATGGCTACACCTTC
CASRDRGLHGYTF
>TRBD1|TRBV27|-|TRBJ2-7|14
TGTGCCAGCAGCGCCGGGACAGCCTCCTACGAGCAGTACTTC
CASSAGTASYEQYF
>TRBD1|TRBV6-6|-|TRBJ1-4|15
TGTGCCAGCAGTCCCCCGGGACAGATAAATGAAAAACTGTTTTTT
CASSPPGQINEKLFF
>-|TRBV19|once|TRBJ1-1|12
TGTGCCAGTAGTATTGGGGGGTCTGAAGCTTTCTTT
CASSIGGSEAFF
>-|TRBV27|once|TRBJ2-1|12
TGTGCCAGCAGTTTACCGAGTAATAAGCAGTTCTTC
CASSLPSNKQFF
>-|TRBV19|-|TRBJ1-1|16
TGTGCCAGTAGTATAGATCTGGAGACAGTCCGGACTGAAGCTTTCTTT
CASSIDLETVRTEAFF
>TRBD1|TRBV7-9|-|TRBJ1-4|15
TGTGCCAGCAGTGACAGGGCCGAAACTAATGAAAAACTGTTTTTT
CASSDRAETNEKLFF
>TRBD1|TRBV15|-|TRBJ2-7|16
TGTGCCACCAGCAGAGAACCACTGGACAGGGTCAACGAGCAGTACTTC
CATSREPLDRVNEQYF
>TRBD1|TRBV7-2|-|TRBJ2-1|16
TGTGCCAGCACCTTACTTTCCGGGACAGTACGGAATGAGCAGTTCTTC
CASTLLSGTVRNEQFF
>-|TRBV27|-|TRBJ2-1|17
TGTGCCAGCAGTCTCCAAGGGAGCAGCCCTACTCTCACTGAGCAGTTCTTC
CASSLQGSSPTLTEQFF
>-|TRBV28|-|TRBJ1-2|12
TGTGCCAGCAGTTTCGGGGGTGGCGGCTACACCTTC
CASSFGGGGYTF
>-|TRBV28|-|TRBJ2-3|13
TGTGCCAGCAGTTTGTCGACACCGCTCGACGCGTATTTT
CASSLSTPLDAYF
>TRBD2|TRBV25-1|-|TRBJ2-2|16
TGTGCCAGCAGTGAATCTGGGGGGGTTCGTCCCGGGGAGCTGTTTTTT
CASSESGGVRPGELFF
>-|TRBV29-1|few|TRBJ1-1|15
TGCAGCGTCATTCAGCAGGGGTCACGAGGCACTGAAGCTTTCTTT
CSVIQQGSRGTEAFF
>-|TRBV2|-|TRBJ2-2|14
TGTGCCAGCAGTGAAATCCAGAACACCGGGGAGCTGTTTTTT
CASSEIQNTGELFF
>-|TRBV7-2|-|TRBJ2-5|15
TGTGCCAGCAGCTTAAACAGGGAACTAGTAGAGACCCAGTACTTC
CASSLNRELVETQYF
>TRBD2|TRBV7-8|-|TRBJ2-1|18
TGTGCCAGCAGCTGGGGACTAGCGGGGGGGTATTCCTACAATGAGCAGTTCTTC
CASSWGLAGGYSYNEQFF